A selection of T cell receptor beta chains follows, all from one sample in a study of blood T cell repertoires in COVID-19. Measured with immunoSEQ multiplex PCR; TCRdb has only the in-frame clones, and not every one. The sample consists of more than 100,000 clones, 84% of them appearing once. Sequencing input: peripheral blood. The receptors shown here come from a human donor in a cohort sampled during active COVID-19. Each CDR3 is given with its conserved first and last residue. The order of the fields is clone size, D gene, J gene, V gene, CDR3 protein, CDR3 DNA. A D gene is named only where the DNA matches it firmly. The listing skips clone size in some rows; elsewhere it reads once, few, many or a size class.

abundance: once; d_gene: TRBD2; j_gene: TRBJ2-3; v_gene: TRBV9; CDR3aa: CASSVWGGSTDTQYF; CDR3nt: TGTGCCAGCAGCGTATGGGGGGGTAGCACAGATACGCAGTATTTT
abundance: -; d_gene: -; j_gene: TRBJ2-5; v_gene: TRBV11-2; CDR3aa: CASSRSGQETQYF; CDR3nt: TGTGCCAGCAGCCGTTCGGGACAAGAGACCCAGTACTTC
abundance: -; d_gene: TRBD1; j_gene: TRBJ1-1; v_gene: TRBV6-4; CDR3aa: CASSSNRGPLNTEAFF; CDR3nt: TGTGCCAGCAGCTCCAACAGGGGACCCTTGAACACTGAAGCTTTCTTT
abundance: once; d_gene: TRBD1; j_gene: TRBJ1-5; v_gene: TRBV3-1/TRBV3-2; CDR3aa: CASSNRRTGGNQPQHF; CDR3nt: TGTGCCAGCAGCAATCGGAGGACAGGGGGCAATCAGCCCCAGCATTTT
abundance: -; d_gene: TRBD1; j_gene: TRBJ2-7; v_gene: TRBV2; CDR3aa: CASSGGQAYEQYF; CDR3nt: TGTGCCAGCAGTGGGGGACAGGCTTACGAGCAGTACTTC
abundance: -; d_gene: -; j_gene: TRBJ1-1; v_gene: TRBV30; CDR3aa: CAWRAERVNTEAFF; CDR3nt: TGTGCCTGGAGGGCGGAACGTGTGAACACTGAAGCTTTCTTT
abundance: -; d_gene: -; j_gene: TRBJ1-4; v_gene: TRBV3-1/TRBV3-2; CDR3aa: CASSRSNGGAKLFF; CDR3nt: TGTGCCAGCAGCCGCAGTAATGGGGGGGCAAAACTGTTTTTT
abundance: -; d_gene: -; j_gene: TRBJ2-7; v_gene: TRBV4-1; CDR3aa: CASSQFFLAGSYEQYF; CDR3nt: TGCGCCAGCAGCCAATTTTTTTTGGCGGGTTCCTACGAGCAGTACTTC
abundance: -; d_gene: TRBD1; j_gene: TRBJ1-1; v_gene: TRBV6-6; CDR3aa: CASSAGQGRGFGEAFF; CDR3nt: TGTGCCAGCAGTGCCGGACAGGGGCGTGGGTTTGGTGAAGCTTTCTTT
abundance: -; d_gene: -; j_gene: TRBJ1-3; v_gene: TRBV6-6; CDR3aa: CASRPLGANSGNTIYF; CDR3nt: TGTGCCAGCAGACCTTTGGGGGCTAACTCTGGAAACACCATATATTTT
abundance: once; d_gene: TRBD1; j_gene: TRBJ1-1; v_gene: TRBV24-1; CDR3aa: CATSDLQGGTYTEAFF; CDR3nt: TGTGCCACCAGTGATTTGCAAGGGGGCACCTACACTGAAGCTTTCTTT
abundance: -; d_gene: -; j_gene: TRBJ1-1; v_gene: TRBV18; CDR3aa: CASSPRGSSMNTEAFF; CDR3nt: TGTGCCAGCTCACCAAGGGGAAGTAGCATGAACACTGAAGCTTTCTTT
abundance: -; d_gene: -; j_gene: TRBJ2-7; v_gene: TRBV11-2; CDR3aa: CASSLEGRVGEQYF; CDR3nt: TGTGCCAGCAGCTTAGAGGGCAGGGTCGGAGAGCAGTACTTC
abundance: once; d_gene: -; j_gene: TRBJ2-1; v_gene: TRBV5-4; CDR3aa: CASSTSIGTYNEQFF; CDR3nt: TGTGCCAGCAGCACTAGCATCGGGACCTACAATGAGCAGTTCTTC
abundance: -; d_gene: -; j_gene: TRBJ2-1; v_gene: TRBV7-8; CDR3aa: CASSLEGGHEQFF; CDR3nt: TGTGCCAGCAGCTTAGAAGGGGGACATGAGCAGTTCTTC
abundance: -; d_gene: TRBD2; j_gene: TRBJ2-5; v_gene: TRBV7-2; CDR3aa: CASSTRTSGVETQYF; CDR3nt: TGTGCCAGCAGCACAAGGACTAGCGGGGTGGAGACCCAGTACTTC
abundance: -; d_gene: TRBD1; j_gene: TRBJ1-1; v_gene: TRBV19; CDR3aa: CASSIQGANTEAFF; CDR3nt: TGTGCCAGTAGTATACAGGGGGCAAACACTGAAGCTTTCTTT
abundance: -; d_gene: -; j_gene: TRBJ2-6; v_gene: TRBV18; CDR3aa: CASSPQGNSNSGANVLTF; CDR3nt: TGTGCCAGCTCACCCCAGGGTAACTCTAACTCTGGGGCCAACGTCCTGACTTTC
abundance: few; d_gene: TRBD2; j_gene: TRBJ2-1; v_gene: TRBV6-5; CDR3aa: CATDGLAGGQFF; CDR3nt: TGTGCCACCGATGGACTAGCGGGGGGGCAGTTCTTC
abundance: -; d_gene: -; j_gene: TRBJ1-1; v_gene: TRBV7-9; CDR3aa: CASSTSTINTEAFF; CDR3nt: TGTGCCAGCAGCACCAGTACGATTAACACTGAAGCTTTCTTT
abundance: -; d_gene: TRBD2; j_gene: TRBJ2-5; v_gene: TRBV6-5; CDR3aa: CASSRAGGKETQYF; CDR3nt: TGTGCCAGCAGCCGAGCGGGGGGGAAAGAGACCCAGTACTTC
abundance: few; d_gene: TRBD1; j_gene: TRBJ1-2; v_gene: TRBV12-3/TRBV12-4; CDR3aa: CASSRDRIYGYTF; CDR3nt: TGTGCCAGCAGCCGGGACAGGATTTATGGCTACACCTTC
abundance: once; d_gene: -; j_gene: TRBJ2-1; v_gene: TRBV28; CDR3aa: CASSSPAAGARNEQFF; CDR3nt: TGTGCCAGCAGTTCCCCCGCTGCGGGGGCCCGCAATGAGCAGTTCTTC
abundance: -; d_gene: TRBD1; j_gene: TRBJ1-1; v_gene: TRBV5-1; CDR3aa: CASSSAQGATNTEAFF; CDR3nt: TGCGCCAGCAGCTCTGCCCAGGGGGCGACGAACACTGAAGCTTTCTTT
abundance: -; d_gene: -; j_gene: TRBJ2-1; v_gene: TRBV3-1/TRBV3-2; CDR3aa: CASSQLGPRTVGEQFF; CDR3nt: TGTGCCAGCAGCCAACTCGGCCCTCGGACAGTGGGTGAGCAGTTCTTC
abundance: -; d_gene: TRBD1; j_gene: TRBJ2-5; v_gene: TRBV3-1/TRBV3-2; CDR3aa: CASSQITGGTQYF; CDR3nt: TGTGCCAGCAGCCAAATTACAGGGGGGACCCAGTACTTC
abundance: -; d_gene: -; j_gene: TRBJ2-1; v_gene: TRBV7-9; CDR3aa: CASSIGGPGGDEQFF; CDR3nt: TGTGCCAGCAGCATCGGGGGGCCCGGAGGTGATGAGCAGTTCTTC
abundance: -; d_gene: -; j_gene: TRBJ1-1; v_gene: TRBV9; CDR3aa: CASSVVGTKGTEAFF; CDR3nt: TGTGCCAGCAGCGTAGTCGGGACAAAAGGCACTGAAGCTTTCTTT
abundance: -; d_gene: TRBD1; j_gene: TRBJ1-1; v_gene: TRBV6-2/TRBV6-3; CDR3aa: CASSLTGVTEAFF; CDR3nt: TGTGCCAGCAGTCTTACAGGGGTAACTGAAGCTTTCTTT
abundance: -; d_gene: TRBD1; j_gene: TRBJ2-3; v_gene: TRBV18; CDR3aa: CASSPQGPGGTGTQYF; CDR3nt: TGTGCCAGCTCACCACAGGGTCCAGGGGGCACCGGTACGCAGTATTTT
abundance: -; d_gene: TRBD1; j_gene: TRBJ2-1; v_gene: TRBV6-5; CDR3aa: CASDRGWYNEQFF; CDR3nt: TGTGCCAGCGACAGGGGGTGGTACAATGAGCAGTTCTTC